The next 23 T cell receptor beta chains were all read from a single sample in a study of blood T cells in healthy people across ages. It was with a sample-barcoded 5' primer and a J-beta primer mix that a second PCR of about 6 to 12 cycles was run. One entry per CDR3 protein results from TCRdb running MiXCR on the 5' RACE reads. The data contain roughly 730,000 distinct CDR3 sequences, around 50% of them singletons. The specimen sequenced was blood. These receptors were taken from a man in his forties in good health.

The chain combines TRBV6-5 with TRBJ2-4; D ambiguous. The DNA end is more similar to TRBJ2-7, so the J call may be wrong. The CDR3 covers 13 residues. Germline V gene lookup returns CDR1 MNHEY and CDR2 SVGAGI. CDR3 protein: CASRDGRTYEQYF. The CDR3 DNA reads TGTGCCAGTCGAGACGGGCGTACCTACGAGCAGTACTTC.

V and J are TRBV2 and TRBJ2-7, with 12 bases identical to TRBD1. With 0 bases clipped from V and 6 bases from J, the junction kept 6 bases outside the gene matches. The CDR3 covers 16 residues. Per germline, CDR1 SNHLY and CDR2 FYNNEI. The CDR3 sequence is CASSEALVGQGAEQYF. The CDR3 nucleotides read TGTGCCAGCAGTGAAGCGCTTGTGGGACAGGGGGCCGAGCAGTACTTC. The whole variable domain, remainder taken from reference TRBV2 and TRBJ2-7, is EPEVTQTPSHQVTQMGQEVILRCVPISNHLYFYWYRQILGQKVEFLVSFYNNEISEKSEIFDDQFSVERPDGSNFTLKIRSTKLEDSAMYFCASSEALVGQGAEQYFGPGTRLTVT.

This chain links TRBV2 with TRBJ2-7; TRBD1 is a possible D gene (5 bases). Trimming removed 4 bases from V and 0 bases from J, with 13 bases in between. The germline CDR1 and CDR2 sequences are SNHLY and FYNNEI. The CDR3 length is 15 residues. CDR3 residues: CASSVWGVSSYEQYF. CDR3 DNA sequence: TGTGCCAGCAGTGTTTGGGGCGTAAGCTCCTACGAGCAGTACTTC.

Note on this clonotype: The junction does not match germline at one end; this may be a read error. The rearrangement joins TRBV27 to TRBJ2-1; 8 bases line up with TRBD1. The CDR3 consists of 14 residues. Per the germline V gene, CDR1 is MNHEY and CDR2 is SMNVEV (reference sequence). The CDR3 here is CAGSKTGARNEQFF. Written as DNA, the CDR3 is TGTGCCGGCAGTAAGACAGGGGCAAGGAATGAGCAGTTCTTC.

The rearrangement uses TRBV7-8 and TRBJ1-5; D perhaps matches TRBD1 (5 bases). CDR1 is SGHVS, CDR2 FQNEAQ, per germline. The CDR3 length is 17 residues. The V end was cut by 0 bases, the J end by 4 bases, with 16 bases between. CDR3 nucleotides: TGTGCCAGCAGCTTAGCGGGCAGGGTGAGTGGGAATCAGCCCCAGCATTTT. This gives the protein CASSLAGRVSGNQPQHF.

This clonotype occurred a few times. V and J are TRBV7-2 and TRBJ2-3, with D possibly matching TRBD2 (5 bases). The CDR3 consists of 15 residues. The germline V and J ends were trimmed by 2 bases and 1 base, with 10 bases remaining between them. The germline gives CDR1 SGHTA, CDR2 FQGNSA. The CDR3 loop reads CASSLRGSGTDTQYF. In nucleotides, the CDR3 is TGTGCCAGCAGCTTAAGAGGGAGTGGCACAGATACGCAGTATTTT.

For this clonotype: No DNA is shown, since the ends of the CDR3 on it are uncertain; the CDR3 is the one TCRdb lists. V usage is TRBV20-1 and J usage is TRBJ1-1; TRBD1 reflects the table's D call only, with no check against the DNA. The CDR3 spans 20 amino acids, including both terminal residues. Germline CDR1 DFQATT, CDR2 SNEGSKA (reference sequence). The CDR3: CSAKNGAEQYFGPGTTEAFF.

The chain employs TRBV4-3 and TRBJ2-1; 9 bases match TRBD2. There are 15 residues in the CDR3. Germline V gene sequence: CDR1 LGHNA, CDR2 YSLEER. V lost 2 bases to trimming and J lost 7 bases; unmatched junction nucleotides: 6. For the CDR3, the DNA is TGCGCCAGCAGCCAACAAGGACTAGCGCCAAATGAGCAGTTCTTC. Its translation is CASSQQGLAPNEQFF.

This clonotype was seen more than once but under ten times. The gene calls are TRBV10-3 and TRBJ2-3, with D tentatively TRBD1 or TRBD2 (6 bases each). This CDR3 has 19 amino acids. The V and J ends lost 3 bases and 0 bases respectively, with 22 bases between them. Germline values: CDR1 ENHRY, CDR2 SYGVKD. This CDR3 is CAISDPGANGSGSTDTQYF. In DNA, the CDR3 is TGTGCCATCAGTGATCCGGGGGCAAACGGGAGTGGAAGCACAGATACGCAGTATTTT.

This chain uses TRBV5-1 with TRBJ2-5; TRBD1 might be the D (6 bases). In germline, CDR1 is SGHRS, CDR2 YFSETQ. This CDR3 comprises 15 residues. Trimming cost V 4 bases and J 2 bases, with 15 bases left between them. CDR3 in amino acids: CASSTGQQGQETQYF. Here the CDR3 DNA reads TGCGCCAGCAGCACCGGACAGCAGGGGCAAGAGACCCAGTACTTC.

The DNA of the CDR3 is TGTGCCAGCAGTGAGCAGGGGGAGGGGACTGAAGCTTTCTTT. Translated, it gives CASSEQGEGTEAFF. This chain joins TRBV28 and TRBJ1-1, with 7 positions matching TRBD1. The germline CDR1 and CDR2 sequences are MDHEN and SYDVKM. CDR3 length: 14 amino acids. With V trimmed by 5 bases and J by 5 bases, 8 bases remained unmatched. The full variable domain, its missing parts supplied by reference TRBV28 and TRBJ1-1, is DVKVTQSSRYLVKRTGEKVFLECVQDMDHENMFWYRQDPGLGLRLIYFSYDVKMKEKGDIPEGYSVSREKKERFSLILESASTNQTSMYLCASSEQGEGTEAFFGQGTRLTVV.

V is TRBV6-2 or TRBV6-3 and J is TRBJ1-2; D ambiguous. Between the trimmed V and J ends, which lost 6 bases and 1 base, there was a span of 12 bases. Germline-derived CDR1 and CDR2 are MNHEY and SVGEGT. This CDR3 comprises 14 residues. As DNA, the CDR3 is TGTGCCAGCAGCCCCCCCGGGGATAACTATGGCTACACCTTC. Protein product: CASSPPGDNYGYTF.

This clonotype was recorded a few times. The CDR3 loop reads CASSLYDTIYEQYF. CDR3 nucleotides: TGTGCCAGCAGCCTATACGACACCATCTACGAGCAGTACTTC. The genes are TRBV3-1 and TRBJ2-7; no definite D call. The CDR3 loop spans 14 amino acids. Trimming took off 4 bases at V and 3 bases at J, with 13 bases between the two ends. Per germline, CDR1 LGHDT and CDR2 YNNKEL (reference sequence).

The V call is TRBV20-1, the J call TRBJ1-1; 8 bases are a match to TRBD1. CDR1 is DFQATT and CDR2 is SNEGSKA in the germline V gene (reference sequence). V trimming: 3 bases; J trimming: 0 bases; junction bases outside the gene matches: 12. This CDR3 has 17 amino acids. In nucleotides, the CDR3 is TGCAGTGCTAGCAGGGGGCTACAGGGGATCATGAACACTGAAGCTTTCTTT. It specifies CSASRGLQGIMNTEAFF.

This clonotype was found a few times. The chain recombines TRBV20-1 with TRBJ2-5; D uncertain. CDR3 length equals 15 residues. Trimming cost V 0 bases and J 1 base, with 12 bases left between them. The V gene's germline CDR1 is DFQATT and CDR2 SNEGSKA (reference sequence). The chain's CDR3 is CSARDRVGPQETQYF. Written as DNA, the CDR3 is TGCAGTGCTAGAGATCGAGTAGGACCCCAAGAGACCCAGTACTTC.

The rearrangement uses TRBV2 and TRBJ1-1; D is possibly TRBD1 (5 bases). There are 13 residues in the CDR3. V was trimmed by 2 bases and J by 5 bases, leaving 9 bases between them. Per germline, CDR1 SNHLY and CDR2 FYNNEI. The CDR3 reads CASSELRGTEAFF. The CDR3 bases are TGTGCCAGCAGTGAATTAAGGGGAACTGAAGCTTTCTTT. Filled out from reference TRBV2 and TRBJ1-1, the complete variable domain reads EPEVTQTPSHQVTQMGQEVILRCVPISNHLYFYWYRQILGQKVEFLVSFYNNEISEKSEIFDDQFSVERPDGSNFTLKIRSTKLEDSAMYFCASSELRGTEAFFGQGTRLTVV.

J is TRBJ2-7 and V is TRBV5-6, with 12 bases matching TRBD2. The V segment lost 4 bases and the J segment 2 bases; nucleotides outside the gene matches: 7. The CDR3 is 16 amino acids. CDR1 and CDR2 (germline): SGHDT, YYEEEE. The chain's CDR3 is CASSAGLAGLTYEQYF. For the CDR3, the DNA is TGTGCCAGCAGCGCCGGACTAGCGGGATTAACCTACGAGCAGTACTTC. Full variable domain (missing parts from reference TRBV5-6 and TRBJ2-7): DAGVTQSPTHLIKTRGQQVTLRCSPKSGHDTVSWYQQALGQGPQFIFQYYEEEERQRGNFPDRFSGHQFPNYSSELNVNALLLGDSALYLCASSAGLAGLTYEQYFGPGTRLTVT.

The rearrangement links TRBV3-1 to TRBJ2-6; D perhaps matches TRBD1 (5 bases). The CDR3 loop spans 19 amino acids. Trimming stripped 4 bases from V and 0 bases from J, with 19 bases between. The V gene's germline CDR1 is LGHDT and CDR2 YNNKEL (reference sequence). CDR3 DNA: TGTGCCAGCAGCCTGGGGCAGGGCCCCCTCCTCTCTGGGGCCAACGTCCTGACTTTC. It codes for CASSLGQGPLLSGANVLTF.

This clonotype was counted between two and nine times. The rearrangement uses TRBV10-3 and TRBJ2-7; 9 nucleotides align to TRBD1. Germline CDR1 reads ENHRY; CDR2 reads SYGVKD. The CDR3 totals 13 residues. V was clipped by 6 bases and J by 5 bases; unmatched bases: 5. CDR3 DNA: TGTGCCATCAGGGGGGACAGGGTGGACGAGCAGTACTTC. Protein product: CAIRGDRVDEQYF.

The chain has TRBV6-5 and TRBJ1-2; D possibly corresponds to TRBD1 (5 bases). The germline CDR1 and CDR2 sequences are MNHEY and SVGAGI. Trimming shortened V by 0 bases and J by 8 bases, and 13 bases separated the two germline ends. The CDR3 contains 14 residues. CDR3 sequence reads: CASSYSTQGGGYTF. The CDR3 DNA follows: TGTGCCAGCAGTTACTCAACCCAGGGAGGAGGCTACACCTTC.

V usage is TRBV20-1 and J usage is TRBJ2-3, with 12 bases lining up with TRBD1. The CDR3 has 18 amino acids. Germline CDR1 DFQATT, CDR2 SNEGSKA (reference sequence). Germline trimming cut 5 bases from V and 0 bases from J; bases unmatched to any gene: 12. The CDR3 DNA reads TGCAGTGCTCCGACCCGGGACAGGGGGCTGTGGAGCACAGATACGCAGTATTTT. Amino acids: CSAPTRDRGLWSTDTQYF.

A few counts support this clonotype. In DNA form, the CDR3 reads TGTGCCAGCGGCGGGGCAGACAATCAGCCCCAGCATTTT. Translated: CASGGADNQPQHF. This chain links TRBV28 with TRBJ1-5, with D possibly TRBD1 on 5 matching bases. CDR1 and CDR2 (germline): MDHEN, SYDVKM. The germline V and J ends were trimmed by 8 bases and 3 bases, with 11 bases remaining between them. This CDR3 comprises 13 residues. The full variable domain, rest sourced from reference TRBV28 and TRBJ1-5, is DVKVTQSSRYLVKRTGEKVFLECVQDMDHENMFWYRQDPGLGLRLIYFSYDVKMKEKGDIPEGYSVSREKKERFSLILESASTNQTSMYLCASGGADNQPQHFGDGTRLSIL.

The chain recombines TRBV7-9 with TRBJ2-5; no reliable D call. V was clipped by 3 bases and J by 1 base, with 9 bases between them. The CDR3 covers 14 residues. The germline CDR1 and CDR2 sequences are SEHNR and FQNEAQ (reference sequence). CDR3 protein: CASSFSYGQETQYF. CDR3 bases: TGTGCCAGCAGCTTCTCATACGGCCAAGAGACCCAGTACTTC.